Sequencing of this TCR beta chain was carried out in a study of blood T cell repertoires in COVID-19. The table lists this clone with a count of one. The participants were between about 18 and 90 years old and came from 24 US areas. Clinical history reported by participants formed the basis on which cohorts were assigned. Methods used by the authors: Counts of nucleated cells, estimated from reference gene primer amplification, were obtained. TCRdb's table, derived via immunoSEQ multiplex PCR, lists solely in-frame clones and lacks some. The V and J calls and clone size come from that table; D and trimming were worked out from the DNA. The repertoire holds around 180,000 clones, 89% seen once, with roughly 2.4% in the top ten. The TCR was taken from a woman aged 40 to 55 with acute COVID-19. Specimen: PBMCs or T cells enriched from blood (not recorded which).

This CDR3 is CSVGQGDTEAFF. The CDR3, as DNA: TGCAGCGTGGGACAGGGTGACACTGAAGCTTTCTTT. The chain uses TRBV29-1 and TRBJ1-1, with TRBD1 matching 9 bases. In germline, CDR1 is SQVTM, CDR2 ANQGSEA. The junction had 2 bases not matched to a gene; V was cut back by 6 bases and J by 3 bases. The CDR3 runs to 12 residues.